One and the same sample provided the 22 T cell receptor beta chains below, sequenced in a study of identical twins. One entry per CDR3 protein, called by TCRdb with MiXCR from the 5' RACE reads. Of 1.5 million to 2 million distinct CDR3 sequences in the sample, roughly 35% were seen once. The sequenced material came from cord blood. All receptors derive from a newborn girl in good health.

The CDR3 DNA sequence: TGTGCCAGCAGCTTAGTAGCTGGACTAGCGACCCATGAGCAGTTCTTC. Protein product: CASSLVAGLATHEQFF. The V call is TRBV7-9, the J call TRBJ2-1; 9 positions agree with TRBD2. Per the germline V gene, CDR1 is SEHNR and CDR2 is FQNEAQ (reference sequence). Trimming at V came to 1 base and at J to 8 bases, leaving 9 bases not matched to a gene. The CDR3 loop spans 16 amino acids.

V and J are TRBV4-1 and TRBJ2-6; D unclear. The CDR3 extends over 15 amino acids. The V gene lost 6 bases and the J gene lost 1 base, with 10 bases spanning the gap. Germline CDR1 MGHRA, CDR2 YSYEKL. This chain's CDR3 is CASRLSPSGANVLTF. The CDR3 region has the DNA TGCGCCAGCAGACTCTCCCCATCTGGGGCCAACGTCCTGACTTTC.

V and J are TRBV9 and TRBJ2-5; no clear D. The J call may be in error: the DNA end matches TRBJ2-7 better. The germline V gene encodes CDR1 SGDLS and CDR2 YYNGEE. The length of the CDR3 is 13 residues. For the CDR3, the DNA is TGTGCCAGCAGCCCCCGGAGCCTTTACGAGCAGTACTTC. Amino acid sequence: CASSPRSLYEQYF.

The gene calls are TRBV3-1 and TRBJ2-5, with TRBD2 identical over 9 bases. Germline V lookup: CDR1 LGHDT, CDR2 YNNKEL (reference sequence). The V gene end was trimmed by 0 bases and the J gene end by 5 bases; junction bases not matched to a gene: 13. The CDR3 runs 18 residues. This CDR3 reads CASSQDTPGTSPWETQYF. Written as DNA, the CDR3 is TGTGCCAGCAGCCAAGATACTCCCGGGACTAGCCCATGGGAGACCCAGTACTTC.

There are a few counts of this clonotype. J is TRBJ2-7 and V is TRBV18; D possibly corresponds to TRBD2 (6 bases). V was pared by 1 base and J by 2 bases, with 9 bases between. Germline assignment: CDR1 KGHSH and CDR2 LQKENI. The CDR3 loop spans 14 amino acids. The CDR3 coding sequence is TGTGCCAGCTCACCACAGGCGGGACCCTACGAGCAGTACTTC. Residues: CASSPQAGPYEQYF.

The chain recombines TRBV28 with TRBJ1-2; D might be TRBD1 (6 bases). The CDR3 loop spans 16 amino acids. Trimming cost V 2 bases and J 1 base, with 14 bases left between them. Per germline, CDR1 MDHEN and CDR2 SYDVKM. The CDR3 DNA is TGTGCCAGCAGTTTAAAATTCAGGGGCCGTAACTATGGCTACACCTTC. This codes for CASSLKFRGRNYGYTF.

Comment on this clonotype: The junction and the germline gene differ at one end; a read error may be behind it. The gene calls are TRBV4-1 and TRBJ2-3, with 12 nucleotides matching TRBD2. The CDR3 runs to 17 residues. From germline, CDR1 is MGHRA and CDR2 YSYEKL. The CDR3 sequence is CASSQDWTSGITATQYF. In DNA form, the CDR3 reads TGCGCCAGCAGCCAAGATTGGACTAGCGGGATCACAGCTACGCAGTATTTT.

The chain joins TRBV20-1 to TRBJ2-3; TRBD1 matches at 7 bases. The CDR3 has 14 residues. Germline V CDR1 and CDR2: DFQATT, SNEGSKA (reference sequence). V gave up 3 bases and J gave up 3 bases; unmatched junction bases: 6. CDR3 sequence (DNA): TGCAGTGCTAGGACAGGGCGGAGAACAGATACGCAGTATTTT. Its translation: CSARTGRRTDTQYF.

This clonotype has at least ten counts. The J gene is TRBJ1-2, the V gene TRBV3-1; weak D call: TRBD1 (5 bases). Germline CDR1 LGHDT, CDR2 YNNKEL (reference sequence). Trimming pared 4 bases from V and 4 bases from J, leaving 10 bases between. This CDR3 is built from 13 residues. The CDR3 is CASSPRDFYGYTF. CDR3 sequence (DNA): TGTGCCAGCAGCCCCCGGGACTTCTATGGCTACACCTTC.

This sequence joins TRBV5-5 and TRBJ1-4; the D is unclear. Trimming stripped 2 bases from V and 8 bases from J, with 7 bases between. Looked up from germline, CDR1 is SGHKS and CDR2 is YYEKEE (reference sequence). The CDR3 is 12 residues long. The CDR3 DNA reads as TGTGCCAGCAGCTTTAATAGGGAAAAACTGTTTTTT. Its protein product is CASSFNREKLFF.

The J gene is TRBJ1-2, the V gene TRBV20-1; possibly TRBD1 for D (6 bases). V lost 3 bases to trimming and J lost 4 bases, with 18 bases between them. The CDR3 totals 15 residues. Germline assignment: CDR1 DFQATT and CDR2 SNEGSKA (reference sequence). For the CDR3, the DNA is TGCAGTGCTAGCTCTCAGGGGATGGGATTCTATGGCTACACCTTC. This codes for CSASSQGMGFYGYTF.

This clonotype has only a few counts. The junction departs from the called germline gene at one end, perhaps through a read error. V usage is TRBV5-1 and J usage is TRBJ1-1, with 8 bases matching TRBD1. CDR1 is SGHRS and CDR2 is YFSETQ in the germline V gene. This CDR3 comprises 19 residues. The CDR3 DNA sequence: TGCGCCAGCAGCTTGGCCCTGACAGGGGATGAGCTGGGGGACACTGAGGCTTTCTTT. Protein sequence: CASSLALTGDELGDTEAFF.

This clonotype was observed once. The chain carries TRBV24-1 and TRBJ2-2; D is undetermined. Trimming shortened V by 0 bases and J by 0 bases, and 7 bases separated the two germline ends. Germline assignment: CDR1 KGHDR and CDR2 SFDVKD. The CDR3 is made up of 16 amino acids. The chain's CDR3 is CATSDLRRANTGELFF. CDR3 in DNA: TGTGCCACCAGTGATTTGCGTAGAGCGAACACCGGGGAGCTGTTTTTT.

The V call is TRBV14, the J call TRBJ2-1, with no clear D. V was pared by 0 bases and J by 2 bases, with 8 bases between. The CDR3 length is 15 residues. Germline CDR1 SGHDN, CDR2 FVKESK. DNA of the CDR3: TGTGCCAGCAGCCAAGAAATAAGGGCCTACAATGAGCAGTTCTTC. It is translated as CASSQEIRAYNEQFF. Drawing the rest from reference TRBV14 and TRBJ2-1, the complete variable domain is EAGVTQFPSHSVIEKGQTVTLRCDPISGHDNLYWYRRVMGKEIKFLLHFVKESKQDESGMPNNRFLAERTGGTYSTLKVQPAELEDSGVYFCASSQEIRAYNEQFFGPGTRLTVL.

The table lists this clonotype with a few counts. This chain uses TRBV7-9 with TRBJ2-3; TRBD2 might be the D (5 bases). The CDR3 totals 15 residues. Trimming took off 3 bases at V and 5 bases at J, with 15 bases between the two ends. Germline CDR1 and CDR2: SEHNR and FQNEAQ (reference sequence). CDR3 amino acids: CASSFTGSRQDTQYF. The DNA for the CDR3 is TGTGCCAGCAGCTTTACGGGGTCTCGCCAAGATACGCAGTATTTT.

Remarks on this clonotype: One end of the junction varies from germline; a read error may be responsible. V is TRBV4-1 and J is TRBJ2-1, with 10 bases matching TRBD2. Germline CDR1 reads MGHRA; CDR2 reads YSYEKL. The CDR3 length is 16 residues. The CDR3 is CASTQSTSGSYNEQFF. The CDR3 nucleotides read TGCGCCAGCACCCAATCGACTAGCGGGTCTTACAATGAGCAGTTCTTC.

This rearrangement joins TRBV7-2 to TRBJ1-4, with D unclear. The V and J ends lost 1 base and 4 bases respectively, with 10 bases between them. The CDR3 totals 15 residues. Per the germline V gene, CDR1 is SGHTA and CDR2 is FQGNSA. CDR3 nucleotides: TGTGCCAGCAGCTTAGGGTACACCTATAATGAAAAACTGTTTTTT. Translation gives CASSLGYTYNEKLFF.

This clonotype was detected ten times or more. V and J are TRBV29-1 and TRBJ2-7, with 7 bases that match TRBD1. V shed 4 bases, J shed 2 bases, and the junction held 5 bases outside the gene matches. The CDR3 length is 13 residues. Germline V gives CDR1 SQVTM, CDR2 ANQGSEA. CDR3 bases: TGCAGCGTTGCGGGGACAGCCGCCTACGAGCAGTACTTC. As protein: CSVAGTAAYEQYF.

CDR3 in DNA: TGCGCCAGCAGCCAGCGGGTGGGCACTCAGAATGAGCAGTTCTTC. Its protein is CASSQRVGTQNEQFF. The chain employs TRBV5-1 and TRBJ2-1; possibly TRBD2 for D (6 bases). Germline V gene data show CDR1 as SGHRS and CDR2 as YFSETQ. This CDR3 comprises 15 residues. Trimming cost V 4 bases and J 7 bases, with 18 bases left between them.

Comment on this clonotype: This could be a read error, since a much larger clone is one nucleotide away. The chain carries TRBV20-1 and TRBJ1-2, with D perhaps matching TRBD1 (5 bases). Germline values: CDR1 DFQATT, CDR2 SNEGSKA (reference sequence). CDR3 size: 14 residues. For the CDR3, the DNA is TGCAGTGCTAGAAACCCCGGGACGCCTTATGGCTGCACCTTC. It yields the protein CSARNPGTPYGCTF.

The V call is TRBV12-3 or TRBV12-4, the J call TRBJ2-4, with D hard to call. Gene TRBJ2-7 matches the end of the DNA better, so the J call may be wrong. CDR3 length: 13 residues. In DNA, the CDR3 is TGTGCCAGCAGTTTACTAAAAGCCTACGAGCAGTACTTC. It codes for CASSLLKAYEQYF.

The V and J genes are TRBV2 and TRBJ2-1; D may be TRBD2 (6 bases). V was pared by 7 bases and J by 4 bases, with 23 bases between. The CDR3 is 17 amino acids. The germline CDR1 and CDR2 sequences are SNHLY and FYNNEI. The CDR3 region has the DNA TGTGCCAGCAATACTAGGCGTGGGGGGAGTGAGTACAATGAGCAGTTCTTC. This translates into CASNTRRGGSEYNEQFF.